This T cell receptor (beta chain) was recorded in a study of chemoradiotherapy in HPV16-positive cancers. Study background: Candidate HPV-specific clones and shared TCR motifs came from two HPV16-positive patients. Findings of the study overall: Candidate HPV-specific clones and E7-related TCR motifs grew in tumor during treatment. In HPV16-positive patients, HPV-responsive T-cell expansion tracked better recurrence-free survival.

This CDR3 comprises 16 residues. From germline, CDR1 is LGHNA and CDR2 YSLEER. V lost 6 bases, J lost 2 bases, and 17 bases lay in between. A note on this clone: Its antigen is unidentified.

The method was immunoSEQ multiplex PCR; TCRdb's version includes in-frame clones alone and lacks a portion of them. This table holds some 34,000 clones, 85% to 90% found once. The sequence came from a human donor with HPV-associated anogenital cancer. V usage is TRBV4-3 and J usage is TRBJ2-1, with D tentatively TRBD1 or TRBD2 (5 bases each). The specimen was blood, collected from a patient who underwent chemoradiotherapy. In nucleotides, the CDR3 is TGCGCCAGCAGTCCCCGGTCTGGGGGAGCCTACAATGAGCAGTTCTTC. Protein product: CASSPRSGGAYNEQFF.